Listed below are T cell receptor beta chains from one sample, sequenced in a study of CD8 T cells in Susac syndrome. TCRdb called the immunoSEQ multiplex PCR reads again in MiXCR, with one record for every CDR3 protein. This repertoire shows some 400,000 distinct CDR3 sequences, around 85% found once; its top ten account for about 0.12%. Sequenced input: CD8+ T cells from PBMCs. The receptors come from a human donor with multiple sclerosis. CDR3s include the opening cysteine and the closing phenylalanine or tryptophan. D genes are given only for firm matches. Expanded clones get a size class; other rows say once, few or many, or leave the size out.

CDR3nt	CDR3aa	v_gene	j_gene	d_gene	abundance
TGTGCCAGCAGTGACTGGGAAACGAACACTGAAGCTTTCTTT	CASSDWETNTEAFF	TRBV6-1	TRBJ1-1	.	.
TGTGCCAGCAGCCAGACAGTCCTTAGCAATCAGCCCCAGCATTTT	CASSQTVLSNQPQHF	TRBV12-3/TRBV12-4	TRBJ1-5	.	.
TGTGCCAGCAGCCAAGAACACGGGGGGGCCCCAGATACGCAGTATTTT	CASSQEHGGAPDTQYF	TRBV4-2	TRBJ2-3	TRBD2	.
TGTGCCAGCAGTTTATCGGGACAGGGGAGAACCTACGAGCAGTACTTC	CASSLSGQGRTYEQYF	TRBV27	TRBJ2-7	TRBD1	.
TGTGCCAGCAGCAAAGCGCTGGAGGACAGCCCTATTCGAGGGACCCAAGAGACCCAGTACTTC	CASSKALEDSPIRGTQETQYF	TRBV21-1	TRBJ2-5	.	.
TGTGCCAGCAGTTTACTCCACCGGGACGGAAACTACGAGCAGTACTTC	CASSLLHRDGNYEQYF	TRBV27	TRBJ2-7	.	.
TGTGCCAGCAGCTCGACTGGGACTGAATTTGCGAACACCGGGGAGCTGTTTTTT	CASSSTGTEFANTGELFF	TRBV7-9	TRBJ2-2	.	.
TGTGCCAGCAGTCCGGGACTAGCGGGAGTCATGAGTGGGGAGCTGTTTTTT	CASSPGLAGVMSGELFF	TRBV28	TRBJ2-2	TRBD2	.
TGTGCCAGTAGTATAGCTTTTGGGAGCACCTACGAGCAGTACTTC	CASSIAFGSTYEQYF	TRBV19	TRBJ2-7	.	once
TGTGCCAGCCTTGGCGGAGGCACCGGGGAGCTGTTTTTT	CASLGGGTGELFF	TRBV6-6	TRBJ2-2	.	.
TGCGCCAGCAGCTCCGGGACTAGCGGGATTTACAATGAGCAGTTCTTC	CASSSGTSGIYNEQFF	TRBV5-1	TRBJ2-1	TRBD2	.
TGTGCCAGCAGTCCTAACCCGACAGGGCTTTATCTGAGGAAACTGTTTTTT	CASSPNPTGLYLRKLFF	TRBV6-1	TRBJ1-4	TRBD1	.
TGTGCCAGCAGCTTTCATCCGTGGACAGTCCATTATGGCTACACCTTC	CASSFHPWTVHYGYTF	TRBV7-9	TRBJ1-2	.	.
TGTGCCAGTAGTCTTGAGCGGGAGTCGGATACGCAGTATTTT	CASSLERESDTQYF	TRBV19	TRBJ2-3	TRBD2	.
TGCAGTGCTAGAGTACCCGTGTCCCCCTACGAGCAGTACTTC	CSARVPVSPYEQYF	TRBV20-1	TRBJ2-7	.	.
TGCGCCAGCAGCCAAGATCCGGGCGGCTATGAAAAACTGTTTTTT	CASSQDPGGYEKLFF	TRBV4-1	TRBJ1-4	.	.
TGTGCCACCAGCAGGGACAGGGGGCCCTCCTACGAGCAGTACTTC	CATSRDRGPSYEQYF	TRBV15	TRBJ2-7	TRBD1	.